A selection of T cell receptor beta chains follows, all from one sample in a study of spatial heterogeneity in lung cancer. A single record per CDR3 protein comes from TCRdb applying MiXCR to the 5' RACE reads. The sample has approximately 17,000 distinct CDR3 sequences, about a fifth seen once; the top ten hold less than 7%. The sample consisted of PBMCs, taken at follow-up. These receptors were collected from a male donor with early-stage non-small cell lung cancer. CDR3s include the opening cysteine and the closing phenylalanine or tryptophan. D genes are given only for firm matches. Clone size is given for some rows only: seen once, a few or many times, or a class if the clone is expanded.

TRBJ2-2,NA,medium-sized,TRBV19,CASRRQLNTGELFF,TGTGCCAGTAGAAGGCAGCTAAACACCGGGGAGCTGTTTTTT
TRBJ2-7,TRBD2,NA,TRBV10-3,CAISGPPQAGGYEQYF,TGTGCCATCAGTGGTCCCCCTCAAGCGGGGGGCTACGAGCAGTACTTC
TRBJ2-1,NA,many,TRBV2,CASSPPYLDEQFF,TGTGCCAGCAGCCCGCCATATCTTGATGAGCAGTTCTTC
TRBJ2-3,NA,few,TRBV5-1,CASSWQDTQYF,TGCGCCAGCAGCTGGCAAGATACGCAGTATTTT
TRBJ1-2,NA,medium-sized,TRBV19,CASSASRALSGYTF,TGTGCCAGTAGTGCCTCCAGGGCTTTGAGTGGCTACACCTTC
TRBJ2-5,NA,many,TRBV18,CASSPRSGSSETQYF,TGTGCCAGCTCACCACGTTCAGGGTCGAGTGAGACCCAGTACTTC
TRBJ1-2,NA,many,TRBV7-9,CASSLDNNYGYTF,TGTGCCAGCAGCTTGGACAATAACTATGGCTACACCTTC
TRBJ2-1,TRBD1,many,TRBV30,CAWSGQWDRGYYNEQFF,TGTGCCTGGAGTGGGCAGTGGGACAGGGGCTACTACAATGAGCAGTTCTTC
TRBJ2-3,TRBD2,many,TRBV11-2,CASSPLAGGPRDTQYF,TGTGCCAGCAGCCCACTAGCGGGGGGGCCTCGAGATACGCAGTATTTT
TRBJ1-3,NA,few,TRBV7-6,CASSFGGTGNTIYF,TGTGCCAGCAGCTTTGGGGGGACAGGAAACACCATATATTTT
TRBJ2-5,NA,NA,TRBV20-1,CSARVGGGIQETQYF,TGCAGTGCTAGAGTTGGCGGGGGCATACAAGAGACCCAGTACTTC
TRBJ1-1,TRBD1,few,TRBV7-3,CASSPGTGRNTEAFF,TGTGCCAGCAGCCCAGGGACAGGCCGAAACACTGAAGCTTTCTTT
TRBJ1-5,TRBD1,medium-sized,TRBV6-6,CASSYSPTGDLGQPQHF,TGTGCCAGCAGTTACTCGCCGACAGGGGACTTGGGACAGCCCCAGCATTTT
TRBJ2-5,NA,NA,TRBV5-4,CASSPESAKQETQYF,TGTGCCAGCAGCCCGGAGTCTGCGAAGCAAGAGACCCAGTACTTC
TRBJ2-7,TRBD1,many,TRBV15,CATSTPDREYEQYF,TGTGCCACCAGCACTCCGGACAGGGAGTACGAGCAGTACTTC
TRBJ2-1,NA,many,TRBV30,CAWRATNEQFF,TGTGCCTGGAGAGCTACCAATGAGCAGTTCTTC
TRBJ2-7,NA,many,TRBV20-1,CSARPLARSYEQYF,TGCAGTGCTAGACCCCTCGCACGTTCCTACGAGCAGTACTTC
TRBJ2-3,NA,NA,TRBV20-1,CSARPSTQYF,TGCAGTGCTAGGCCCTCTACGCAGTATTTT
TRBJ1-2,NA,NA,TRBV25-1,CASSEYGGPDYGYTF,TGTGCCAGCAGTGAATATGGGGGGCCCGACTATGGCTACACCTTC
TRBJ1-1,TRBD1,medium-sized,TRBV11-1,CASSFPEGQGDTEAFF,TGTGCCAGCAGCTTCCCGGAGGGACAGGGGGACACTGAAGCTTTCTTT
TRBJ1-5,NA,many,TRBV18,CASSPIRLYSNQPQHF,TGTGCCAGCTCACCAATACGCCTGTATAGCAATCAGCCCCAGCATTTT
TRBJ1-4,TRBD1,few,TRBV30,CAWSPGTEREKLFF,TGTGCCTGGAGCCCCGGGACAGAAAGGGAAAAACTGTTTTTT
TRBJ2-5,NA,NA,TRBV2,CASSAAWGETQYF,TGTGCCAGCAGTGCTGCCTGGGGAGAGACCCAGTACTTC
TRBJ2-7,TRBD1,many,TRBV29-1,CSVETGQENYEQYF,TGCAGCGTTGAAACCGGACAGGAGAACTACGAGCAGTACTTC
TRBJ2-5,TRBD2,few,TRBV20-1,CSASGGGRETQYF,TGCAGTGCTAGTGGCGGGGGAAGAGAGACCCAGTACTTC
TRBJ1-5,NA,many,TRBV27,CASSLWGNQPQHF,TGTGCCAGCAGTTTATGGGGGAATCAGCCCCAGCATTTT
TRBJ2-1,TRBD2,medium-sized,TRBV5-4,CASSLLAGNNEQFF,TGTGCCAGCAGCTTGCTAGCGGGGAACAATGAGCAGTTCTTC
TRBJ1-1,NA,few,TRBV3-1,CASSETGTDTEAFF,TGTGCCAGCAGCGAAACAGGGACGGACACTGAAGCTTTCTTT
TRBJ1-2,TRBD1,many,TRBV5-4,CASSLWTGVDGYTF,TGTGCCAGCAGCTTGTGGACAGGGGTGGATGGCTACACCTTC
TRBJ2-3,TRBD1,many,TRBV2,CASSDQTGGADTQYF,TGTGCCAGCAGTGATCAGACAGGGGGCGCAGATACGCAGTATTTT
TRBJ1-2,NA,few,TRBV20-1,CSARDQRHYGYTF,TGCAGTGCTAGAGATCAAAGGCACTATGGCTACACCTTC
TRBJ2-7,NA,once,TRBV4-1,CASSQVWAGDSYEQYF,TGCGCCAGCAGCCAAGTTTGGGCAGGCGACTCCTACGAGCAGTACTTC
TRBJ1-5,NA,once,TRBV6-1,CASMTDPLRNQPQHF,TGTGCCAGCATGACAGATCCCCTAAGAAATCAGCCCCAGCATTTT
TRBJ1-2,NA,NA,TRBV20-1,CSARDRSYGYTF,TGCAGTGCTAGAGACCGGAGCTATGGCTACACCTTC
TRBJ2-5,NA,NA,TRBV5-1,CASSEQVPSQETQYF,TGCGCCAGCAGCGAACAGGTCCCCTCCCAAGAGACCCAGTACTTC
TRBJ1-2,NA,NA,TRBV7-2,CASSSEAISYGYTF,TGTGCCAGCTCTTCTGAGGCGATTTCCTATGGCTACACCTTC
TRBJ1-2,NA,NA,TRBV15,CATSRDLGADYGYTF,TGTGCCACCAGCAGAGATCTTGGGGCTGACTATGGCTACACCTTC
TRBJ2-7,TRBD2,medium-sized,TRBV6-5,CASSSGTSGPYEQYF,TGTGCCAGCAGTTCGGGGACTAGCGGCCCCTACGAGCAGTACTTC
TRBJ2-3,TRBD2,NA,TRBV3-1,CATGGLPSDTQYF,TGTGCCACTGGGGGACTACCCTCAGATACGCAGTATTTT